The 14 T cell receptor beta chains listed next were all sequenced from one sample in a study of Graves' ophthalmopathy and Graves' hyperthyroidism. Amplification of TCR beta CDR3 regions used RNA transcripts. The authors performed first-round RT-PCR with HTBI primers and then a second-round multiplex PCR. TCRdb re-called the multiplex PCR reads with MiXCR, one entry per CDR3 protein. In the table there are about 420,000 distinct CDR3 sequences, roughly 21% of which are singletons. The sample consisted of peripheral blood. Receptors originate from a woman between 18 and 29 years old with stable Graves' hyperthyroidism.

The sample holds one count of this clonotype. V is TRBV6-1 and J is TRBJ1-2, with 11 bases lining up with TRBD1. With 6 bases clipped from V and 8 bases from J, the junction kept 5 bases outside the gene matches. CDR1 MNHNS and CDR2 SASEGT come from the germline V gene. This CDR3 spans 13 amino acids. The CDR3 bases are TGTGCCAGCAGACGGACAGGGGGCAGGGGCTACACCTTC. It codes for CASRRTGGRGYTF.

The chain couples TRBV28 to TRBJ1-1; perhaps TRBD1 as D (5 bases). The V end lost 4 bases, the J end lost 1 base, and 19 bases lay between the germline ends. CDR1 MDHEN and CDR2 SYDVKM come from the germline V gene. This CDR3 contains 17 residues. CDR3 sequence: CASSSSYGAGPNTEAFF. The DNA of the CDR3 is TGTGCCAGCAGTTCCTCCTATGGGGCAGGCCCGAACACTGAAGCTTTCTTT. The variable domain in full, completed from reference TRBV28 and TRBJ1-1, reads DVKVTQSSRYLVKRTGEKVFLECVQDMDHENMFWYRQDPGLGLRLIYFSYDVKMKEKGDIPEGYSVSREKKERFSLILESASTNQTSMYLCASSSSYGAGPNTEAFFGQGTRLTVV.

This clonotype was seen repeatedly, ten times or more. The rearrangement joins TRBV5-1 to TRBJ1-2; the match to TRBD1 covers 10 bases. The ends lost 0 bases at V and 7 bases at J; junction bases unmatched: 6. This CDR3 has 15 amino acids. Per the germline V gene, CDR1 is SGHRS and CDR2 is YFSETQ. For the CDR3, the DNA is TGCGCCAGCAGCTTGGTGACAGGGGGCGTGGGTGGCTACACCTTC. It translates to CASSLVTGGVGGYTF.

This clonotype occurred many times. The chain recombines TRBV5-1 with TRBJ1-1; 8 nucleotides align to TRBD1. J gave up 5 bases and V 0 bases, and 6 bases lay outside the gene matches. The CDR3 is made up of 15 amino acids. The germline gives CDR1 SGHRS, CDR2 YFSETQ. The CDR3 DNA is TGCGCCAGCAGCTTGGCCCAGGGGGCTCAGACTGAAGCTTTCTTT. Its protein product is CASSLAQGAQTEAFF.

This clonotype came up many times. CDR3 coding DNA: TGTGCCAGCAGTTATGGGACTAGCGGGAGGGCCTCCTACGAGCAGTACTTC. Protein: CASSYGTSGRASYEQYF. The chain joins TRBV6-5 to TRBJ2-7; 16 nucleotides match TRBD2. V was clipped by 3 bases and J by 0 bases; unmatched bases: 2. The germline gives CDR1 MNHEY, CDR2 SVGAGI. The CDR3 consists of 17 residues.

This clonotype was picked up many times. The chain joins TRBV13 to TRBJ2-7, with D uncertain. Trimming pared 2 bases from V and 5 bases from J, leaving 7 bases between. The CDR3 extends over 12 amino acids. Germline assignment: CDR1 PRHDT and CDR2 FYEKMQ (reference sequence). CDR3 DNA sequence: TGTGCCAGCAGCTTAAGGCACAACGAGCAGTACTTC. This sequence encodes CASSLRHNEQYF.

At least ten counts were recorded for this clonotype. J is TRBJ2-6 and V is TRBV10-3; TRBD1 might be the D (6 bases). The germline gives CDR1 ENHRY, CDR2 SYGVKD. Trimming pared 6 bases from V and 2 bases from J, leaving 20 bases between. This CDR3 is 18 amino acids long. The CDR3 coding sequence is TGTGCCATCAGCGACGCAGACAGGCCGGCGGCTGGGGCCAACGTCCTGACTTTC. The encoded protein is CAISDADRPAAGANVLTF.

In this sample, this clonotype turned up many times. V and J are TRBV7-8 and TRBJ2-7; maybe TRBD2 (6 bases). V was clipped by 2 bases and J by 6 bases, with 14 bases between them. The CDR3 runs 14 residues. Germline CDR1 SGHVS, CDR2 FQNEAQ. CDR3 sequence: CASSLSGKGGEQYF. CDR3 DNA: TGTGCCAGCAGCTTAAGTGGGAAGGGAGGCGAGCAGTACTTC.

This clonotype was counted many times. The chain joins TRBV7-9 to TRBJ2-7, with a weak D call TRBD1 (5 bases). Germline CDR1 SEHNR, CDR2 FQNEAQ (reference sequence). This CDR3 comprises 14 residues. Trimming shortened V by 5 bases and J by 3 bases, and 14 bases separated the two germline ends. CDR3 residues: CASSRSGQDYEQYF. As DNA, the CDR3 is TGTGCCAGCAGCCGCTCAGGGCAGGACTACGAGCAGTACTTC.

This clonotype was detected many times. This rearrangement joins TRBV15 to TRBJ1-1; a possible D gene is TRBD1 (5 bases). The length of the CDR3 is 18 residues. Trimming removed 0 bases at V and 3 bases at J, with 20 bases between. Per the germline V gene, CDR1 is LNHNV and CDR2 is YYDKDF (reference sequence). The CDR3 DNA reads as TGTGCCACCAGCAGAGATACGGGGGTTCGGAGGATAGACACTGAAGCTTTCTTT. Amino acid sequence: CATSRDTGVRRIDTEAFF.

This clonotype appeared many times. The chain has TRBV28 and TRBJ2-2, with D perhaps matching TRBD1 (5 bases). CDR1 and CDR2 (germline): MDHEN, SYDVKM. V gave up 7 bases and J gave up 4 bases, with 22 bases separating them. This CDR3 spans 17 amino acids. DNA for the CDR3: TGTGCCAGCAAAGGGGCGGATTATTTGATGGGCACCGGGGAGCTGTTTTTT. This codes for CASKGADYLMGTGELFF.

This clonotype was detected many times. The chain is built from TRBV12-3 or TRBV12-4 and TRBJ1-3; D gene unclear. This CDR3 is 18 amino acids long. The ends were cut back, 3 bases at V and 0 bases at J, with 18 bases in the middle. This chain's CDR3 is CASSLGPPGVLSGNTIYF. CDR3 DNA sequence: TGTGCCAGCAGTTTGGGCCCCCCAGGCGTTCTCTCTGGAAACACCATATATTTT.

This clonotype has ten or more counts. The chain couples TRBV12-3 or TRBV12-4 to TRBJ1-1; D may be TRBD1 (6 bases). This CDR3 spans 15 amino acids. The V end was cut by 5 bases, the J end by 5 bases, with 18 bases between. The CDR3 spells CASSMPGHLRTEAFF. CDR3 sequence (DNA): TGTGCCAGCAGTATGCCGGGACACCTGAGGACTGAAGCTTTCTTT.

This clonotype was seen ten or more times. The chain combines TRBV11-2 with TRBJ2-7; D gene ambiguous. The length of the CDR3 is 14 residues. The ends were cut back, 0 bases at V and 1 base at J, with 7 bases in the middle. The germline V gene encodes CDR1 SGHAT and CDR2 FQNNGV. The CDR3 region is CASSLDQGSYEQYF. The CDR3 DNA follows: TGTGCCAGCAGCTTAGATCAAGGGTCCTACGAGCAGTACTTC.